Below are 5 T cell receptor beta chains sequenced from a single sample in a study of T-cell memory formation after mild COVID-19. TCRdb analysed the 5' RACE reads with MiXCR anew, one entry per CDR3 protein. The sample consists of roughly 110,000 distinct CDR3 sequences, 9.5% to 15% of them appearing once. The sequencing input was PBMCs or a T cell subset sorted from them (not recorded which). All receptors come from an adult woman who had mild COVID-19 (a few samples of this study predate the infection). Cell type and time point are not known.

In its sample, this clonotype was seen a few times. The gene calls are TRBV15 and TRBJ2-1; unclear D gene. This CDR3 comprises 11 residues. The germline CDR1 and CDR2 sequences are LNHNV and YYDKDF (reference sequence). V was pared by 7 bases and J by 4 bases, with 5 bases between. The CDR3 is CATTEYNEQFF. CDR3 DNA: TGTGCCACCACGGAGTACAATGAGCAGTTCTTC.

The genes are TRBV28 and TRBJ1-1; D gene uncertain. V lost 3 bases to trimming and J lost 4 bases, with 9 bases between them. The CDR3 is made up of 13 amino acids. Germline V lookup: CDR1 MDHEN, CDR2 SYDVKM. The CDR3, as DNA: TGTGCCAGCAGTTTGGGCGGGCTCACTGAAGCTTTCTTT. It translates to CASSLGGLTEAFF. Variable domain in full (rest from reference TRBV28 and TRBJ1-1): DVKVTQSSRYLVKRTGEKVFLECVQDMDHENMFWYRQDPGLGLRLIYFSYDVKMKEKGDIPEGYSVSREKKERFSLILESASTNQTSMYLCASSLGGLTEAFFGQGTRLTVV.

A few counts support this clonotype. V and J are TRBV12-3 or TRBV12-4 and TRBJ2-5, with D possibly TRBD1 on 5 matching bases. The length of the CDR3 is 13 residues. Deletions cut 3 bases from V and 2 bases from J, with 7 bases between. CDR3 sequence: CASSFKGQETQYF. CDR3 coding DNA: TGTGCCAGCAGTTTTAAGGGGCAAGAGACCCAGTACTTC.

This clonotype was counted between two and nine times. The genes are TRBV4-3 and TRBJ2-7, with 7 bases matching TRBD2. With V trimmed by 4 bases and J by 4 bases, 7 bases remained unmatched. Germline-derived CDR1 and CDR2 are LGHNA and YSLEER. This CDR3 comprises 14 residues. The CDR3 spells CASSPASGAYEQYF. CDR3 sequence (DNA): TGCGCCAGCAGCCCGGCTAGCGGAGCTTACGAGCAGTACTTC.

This clonotype was counted many times. The rearrangement links TRBV12-3 or TRBV12-4 to TRBJ2-1; D is possibly TRBD2 (6 bases). CDR3 length: 15 residues. Trimming removed 6 bases at V and 8 bases at J, with 20 bases between. CDR3 sequence reads: CASSLGTSRGDEQFF. In DNA, the CDR3 is TGTGCCAGCAGCCTAGGGACCTCCCGCGGGGATGAGCAGTTCTTC.